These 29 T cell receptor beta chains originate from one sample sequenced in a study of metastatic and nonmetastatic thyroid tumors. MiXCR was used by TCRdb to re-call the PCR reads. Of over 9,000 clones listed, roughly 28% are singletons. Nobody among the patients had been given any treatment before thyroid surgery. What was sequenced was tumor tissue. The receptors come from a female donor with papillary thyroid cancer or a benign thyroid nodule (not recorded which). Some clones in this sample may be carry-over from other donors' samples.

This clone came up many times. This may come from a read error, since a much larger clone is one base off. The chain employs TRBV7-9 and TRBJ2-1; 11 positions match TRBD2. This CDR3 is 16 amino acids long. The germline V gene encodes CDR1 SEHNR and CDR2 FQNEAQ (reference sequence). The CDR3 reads CASSLAGGLASNEQFF. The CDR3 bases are TGTGCCAGCAGTTTAGCGGGAGGGCTAGCCTCCAATGAGCAGTTCTTC.

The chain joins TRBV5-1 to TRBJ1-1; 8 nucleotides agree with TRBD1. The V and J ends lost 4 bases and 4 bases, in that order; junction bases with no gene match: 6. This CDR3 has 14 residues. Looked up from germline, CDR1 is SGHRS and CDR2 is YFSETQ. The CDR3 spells CASSGQGGGTEAFF. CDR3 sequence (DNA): TGCGCCAGCAGCGGACAGGGTGGCGGCACTGAAGCTTTCTTT.

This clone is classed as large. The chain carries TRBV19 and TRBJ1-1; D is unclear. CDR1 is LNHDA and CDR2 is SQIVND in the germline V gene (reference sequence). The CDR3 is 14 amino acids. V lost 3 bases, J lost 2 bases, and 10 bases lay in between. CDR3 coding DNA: TGTGCCAGTAGTATGAGGGAGACTAACACTGAAGCTTTCTTT. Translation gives CASSMRETNTEAFF.

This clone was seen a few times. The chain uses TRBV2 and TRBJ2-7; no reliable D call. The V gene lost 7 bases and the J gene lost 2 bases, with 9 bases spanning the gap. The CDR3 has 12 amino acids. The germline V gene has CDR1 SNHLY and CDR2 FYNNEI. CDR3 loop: CASTGRAYEQYF. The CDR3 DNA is TGTGCCAGCACCGGAAGAGCCTACGAGCAGTACTTC.

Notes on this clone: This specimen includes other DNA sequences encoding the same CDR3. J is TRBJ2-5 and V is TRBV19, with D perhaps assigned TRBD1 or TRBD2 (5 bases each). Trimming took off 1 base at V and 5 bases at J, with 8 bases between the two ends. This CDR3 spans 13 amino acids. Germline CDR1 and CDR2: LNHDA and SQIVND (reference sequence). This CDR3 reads CASSIGDGETQYF. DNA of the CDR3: TGTGCCAGTAGTATAGGGGACGGGGAGACCCAGTACTTC.

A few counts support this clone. The CDR3 nucleotides are TGTGCCAGCAGTTACCGGGAAAGGTGGACTGAAGCTTTCTTT. It translates to CASSYRERWTEAFF. J is TRBJ1-1 and V is TRBV27; D is unresolved. Germline assignment: CDR1 MNHEY and CDR2 SMNVEV (reference sequence). The CDR3 runs to 14 residues. V was pared by 4 bases and J by 5 bases, with 14 bases between.

The CDR3 region is CASSLLAMNTEAFF. The CDR3 DNA follows: TGCGCCAGCAGCTTGTTGGCAATGAACACTGAAGCTTTCTTT. The chain combines TRBV5-1 with TRBJ1-1, with D uncertain. Germline V lookup: CDR1 SGHRS, CDR2 YFSETQ. CDR3 length: 14 amino acids. With 1 base removed from V and 0 bases from J, the gap between germline ends came to 7 bases.

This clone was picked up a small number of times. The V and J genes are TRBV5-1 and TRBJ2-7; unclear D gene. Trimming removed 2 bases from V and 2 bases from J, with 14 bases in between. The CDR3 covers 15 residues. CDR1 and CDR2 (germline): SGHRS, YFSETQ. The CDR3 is CASSLNLGSTYEQYF. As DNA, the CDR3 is TGCGCCAGCAGCTTAAATCTAGGGTCTACCTACGAGCAGTACTTC.

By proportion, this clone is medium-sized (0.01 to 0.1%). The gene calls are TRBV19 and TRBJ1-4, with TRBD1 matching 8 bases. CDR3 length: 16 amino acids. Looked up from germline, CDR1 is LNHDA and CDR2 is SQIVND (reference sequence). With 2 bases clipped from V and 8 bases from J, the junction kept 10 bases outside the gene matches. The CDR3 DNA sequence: TGTGCCAGTAGTATAATCGGGGACAGGAGCCAGGAAAAACTGTTTTTT. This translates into CASSIIGDRSQEKLFF.

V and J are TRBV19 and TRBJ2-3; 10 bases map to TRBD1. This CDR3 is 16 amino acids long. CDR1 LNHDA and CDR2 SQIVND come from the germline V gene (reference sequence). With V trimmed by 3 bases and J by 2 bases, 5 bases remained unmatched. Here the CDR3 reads CASSIGQGEHTDTQYF. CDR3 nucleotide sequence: TGTGCCAGTAGTATTGGACAGGGGGAGCACACAGATACGCAGTATTTT.

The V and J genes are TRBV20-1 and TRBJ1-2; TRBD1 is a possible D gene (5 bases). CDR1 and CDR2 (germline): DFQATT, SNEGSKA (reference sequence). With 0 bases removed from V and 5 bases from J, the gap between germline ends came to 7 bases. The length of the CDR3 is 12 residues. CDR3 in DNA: TGCAGTGCTAGAGAACGGGGGTATGGCTACACCTTC. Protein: CSARERGYGYTF.

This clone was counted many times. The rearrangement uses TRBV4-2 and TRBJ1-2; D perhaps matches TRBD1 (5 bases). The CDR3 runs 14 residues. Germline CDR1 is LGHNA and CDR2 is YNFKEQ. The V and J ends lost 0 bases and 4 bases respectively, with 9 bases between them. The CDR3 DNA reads TGTGCCAGCAGCCAAGAGGGCAGGGCCTATGGCTACACCTTC. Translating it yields CASSQEGRAYGYTF.

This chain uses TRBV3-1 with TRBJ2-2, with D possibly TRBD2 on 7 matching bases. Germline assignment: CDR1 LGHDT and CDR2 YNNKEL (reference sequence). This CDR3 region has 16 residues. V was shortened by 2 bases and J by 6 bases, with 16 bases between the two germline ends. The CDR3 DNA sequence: TGTGCCAGCAGCCAATGGGGGGGGGCCTCCCCCGGGGAGCTGTTTTTT. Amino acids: CASSQWGGASPGELFF. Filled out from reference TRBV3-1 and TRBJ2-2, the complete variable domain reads DTAVSQTPKYLVTQMGNDKSIKCEQNLGHDTMYWYKQDSKKFLKIMFSYNNKELIINETVPNRFSPKSPDKAHLNLHINSLELGDSAVYFCASSQWGGASPGELFFGEGSRLTVL.

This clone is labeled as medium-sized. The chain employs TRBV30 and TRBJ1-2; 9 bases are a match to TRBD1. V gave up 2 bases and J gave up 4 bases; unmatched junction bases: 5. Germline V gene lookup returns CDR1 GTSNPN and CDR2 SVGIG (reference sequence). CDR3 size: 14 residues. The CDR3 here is CAWSRTGASYGYTF. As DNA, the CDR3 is TGTGCCTGGAGTCGGACAGGGGCTAGCTATGGCTACACCTTC.

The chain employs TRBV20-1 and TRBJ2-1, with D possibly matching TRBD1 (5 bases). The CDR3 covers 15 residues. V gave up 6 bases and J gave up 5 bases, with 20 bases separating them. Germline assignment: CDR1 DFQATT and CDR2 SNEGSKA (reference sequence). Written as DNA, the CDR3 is TGCAGTGCAACGACAGCCCTCGAGCCCCACAATGAGCAGTTCTTC. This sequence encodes CSATTALEPHNEQFF.

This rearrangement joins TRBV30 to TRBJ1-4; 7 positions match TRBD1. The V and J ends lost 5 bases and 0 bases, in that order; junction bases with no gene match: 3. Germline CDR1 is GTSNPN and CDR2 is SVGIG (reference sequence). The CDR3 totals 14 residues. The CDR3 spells CAWGDRTTNEKLFF. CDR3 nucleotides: TGTGCCTGGGGGGACAGAACAACTAATGAAAAACTGTTTTTT.

As DNA, the CDR3 is TGTGCCAGCGGTCCGGGACAGGGACTCTCTGGGGCCAACGTCCTGACTTTC. Protein product: CASGPGQGLSGANVLTF. The chain carries TRBV12-3 or TRBV12-4 and TRBJ2-6; 9 nucleotides line up with TRBD1. The CDR3 is made up of 17 amino acids. Trimming at V came to 8 bases and at J to 0 bases, leaving 8 bases not matched to a gene.

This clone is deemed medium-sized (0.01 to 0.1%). CDR3 region: CASSIRTSGSYNEQFF. Written as DNA, the CDR3 is TGTGCCAGTAGTATAAGGACTAGCGGGAGTTACAATGAGCAGTTCTTC. The genes are TRBV19 and TRBJ2-1, with 13 bases lining up with TRBD2. The CDR3 runs to 16 residues. Germline loops: CDR1 LNHDA, CDR2 SQIVND (reference sequence). Losses at the gene ends were 2 bases for V and 4 bases for J; bases not matched to a gene: 2.

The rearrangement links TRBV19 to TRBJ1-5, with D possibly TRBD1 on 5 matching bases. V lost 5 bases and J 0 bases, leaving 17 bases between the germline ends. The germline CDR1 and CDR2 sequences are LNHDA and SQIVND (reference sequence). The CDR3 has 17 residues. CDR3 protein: CASSPLWSGGSNQPQHF. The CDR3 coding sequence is TGTGCCAGTAGTCCTCTGTGGAGCGGGGGTAGCAATCAGCCCCAGCATTTT.

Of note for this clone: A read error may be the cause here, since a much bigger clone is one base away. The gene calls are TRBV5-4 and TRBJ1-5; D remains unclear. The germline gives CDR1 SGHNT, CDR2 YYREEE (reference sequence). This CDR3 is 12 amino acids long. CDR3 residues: CVSSLDSQPQHF. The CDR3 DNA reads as TGTGTCAGCAGCTTGGATAGTCAGCCCCAGCATTTT.

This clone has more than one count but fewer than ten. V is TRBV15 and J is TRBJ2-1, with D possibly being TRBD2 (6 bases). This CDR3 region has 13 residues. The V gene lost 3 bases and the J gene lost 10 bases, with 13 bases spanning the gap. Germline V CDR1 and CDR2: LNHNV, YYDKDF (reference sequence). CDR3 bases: TGTGCCACCAGCAGGTACGGGGGAGAAGAGCAGTTCTTC. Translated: CATSRYGGEEQFF. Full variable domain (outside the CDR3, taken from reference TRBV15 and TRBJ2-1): DAMVIQNPRYQVTQFGKPVTLSCSQTLNHNVMYWYQQKSSQAPKLLFHYYDKDFNNEADTPDNFQSRRPNTSFCFLDIRSPGLGDTAMYLCATSRYGGEEQFFGPGTRLTVL.

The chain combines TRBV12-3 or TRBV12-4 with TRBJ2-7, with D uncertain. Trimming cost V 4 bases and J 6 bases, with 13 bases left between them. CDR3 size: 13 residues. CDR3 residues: CASSWAVTCEQYF. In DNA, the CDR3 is TGTGCCAGCAGTTGGGCGGTGACCTGCGAGCAGTACTTC.

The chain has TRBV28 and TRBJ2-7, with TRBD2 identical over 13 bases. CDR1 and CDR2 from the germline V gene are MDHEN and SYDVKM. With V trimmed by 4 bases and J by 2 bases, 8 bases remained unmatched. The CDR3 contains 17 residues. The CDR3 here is CASSSRLAGGFPYEQYF. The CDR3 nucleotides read TGTGCCAGCAGTTCCCGACTAGCGGGAGGTTTCCCCTACGAGCAGTACTTC.

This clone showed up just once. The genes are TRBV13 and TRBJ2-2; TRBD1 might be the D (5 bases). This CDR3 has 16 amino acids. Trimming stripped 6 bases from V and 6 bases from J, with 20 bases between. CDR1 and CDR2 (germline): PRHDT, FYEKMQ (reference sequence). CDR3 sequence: CASRPSDRPDAGELFF. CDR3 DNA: TGTGCCAGCAGACCATCCGACAGACCGGATGCCGGGGAGCTGTTTTTT.

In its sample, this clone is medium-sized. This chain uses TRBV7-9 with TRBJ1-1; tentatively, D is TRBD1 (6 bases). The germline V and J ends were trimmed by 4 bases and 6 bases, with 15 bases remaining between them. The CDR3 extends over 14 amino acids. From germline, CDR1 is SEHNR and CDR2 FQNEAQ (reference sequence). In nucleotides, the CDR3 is TGTGCCAGCAGCTCACAGGGAGACGGCCCTGAAGCTTTCTTT. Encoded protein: CASSSQGDGPEAFF.

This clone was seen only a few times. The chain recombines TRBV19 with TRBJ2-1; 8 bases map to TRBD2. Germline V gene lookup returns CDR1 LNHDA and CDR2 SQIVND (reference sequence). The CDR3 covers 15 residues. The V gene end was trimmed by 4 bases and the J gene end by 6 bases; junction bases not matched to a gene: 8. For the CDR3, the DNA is TGTGCCAGTAGTACTAGGACTAGCCTTCTCAATGAGCAGTTCTTC. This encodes CASSTRTSLLNEQFF.

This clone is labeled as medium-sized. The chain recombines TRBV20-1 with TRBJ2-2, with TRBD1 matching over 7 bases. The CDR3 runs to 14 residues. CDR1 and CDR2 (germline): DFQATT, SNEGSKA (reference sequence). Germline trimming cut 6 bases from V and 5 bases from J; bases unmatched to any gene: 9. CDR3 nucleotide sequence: TGCAGTGCAAAGGACAGGTGGACTACCGGGGAGCTGTTTTTT. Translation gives CSAKDRWTTGELFF.

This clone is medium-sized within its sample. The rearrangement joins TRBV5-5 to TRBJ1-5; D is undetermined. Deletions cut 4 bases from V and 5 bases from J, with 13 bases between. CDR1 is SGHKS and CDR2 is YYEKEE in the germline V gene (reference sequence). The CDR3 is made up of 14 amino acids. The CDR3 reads CASSRGQADQPQHF. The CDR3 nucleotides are TGTGCCAGCAGCCGAGGGCAGGCCGATCAGCCCCAGCATTTT.

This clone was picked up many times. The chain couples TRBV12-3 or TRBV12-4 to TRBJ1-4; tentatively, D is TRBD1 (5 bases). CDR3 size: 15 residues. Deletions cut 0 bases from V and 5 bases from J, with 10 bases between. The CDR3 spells CASSLAGGGNEKLFF. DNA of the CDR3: TGTGCCAGCAGTTTAGCCGGGGGGGGGAATGAAAAACTGTTTTTT.